This TCR beta chain was sequenced for a study of blood T cell repertoires in COVID-19. With regard to this clone: Other DNA sequences from this sample encode an identical CDR3 as well.

Per the germline V gene, CDR1 is MNHNY and CDR2 is SVGAGI (reference sequence). V gave up 6 bases and J gave up 4 bases, with 13 bases separating them. This CDR3 contains 15 residues. Source study methods: Reference gene primers were amplified, and this amplification served to estimate nucleated cell counts. The repertoire was sequenced with immunoSEQ multiplex PCR; TCRdb's copy has only in-frame clones and lacks some. The V and J calls and clone size were taken over from that table, and D and trimming were inferred from the DNA. The sample comprises fewer than 350,000 clones, 65% to 90% of which are singletons, and roughly 2.9% rests with the top ten.

This clonotype was obtained from a woman between 55 and 75 years old with active or convalescent COVID-19. This rearrangement joins TRBV6-6 to TRBJ1-6; tentatively, D is TRBD1 (5 bases). The sequencing input was peripheral blood. CDR3 sequence: CASSPPTGYNSPLHF. The CDR3 region has the DNA TGTGCCAGCAGCCCACCAACAGGTTATAATTCACCCCTCCACTTT.